A single sample gave rise to the 19 T cell receptor beta chains below, sequenced in a study of blood T cell repertoires in COVID-19. Clones were read by immunoSEQ multiplex PCR, and TCRdb kept only the in-frame ones, dropping some. The sample lists 200,000 to 250,000 clones; 80% were seen once. The sample taken for sequencing was peripheral blood. The receptors derive from a human donor in a cohort sampled during active COVID-19.

The rearrangement links TRBV7-3 to TRBJ2-3; 8 bases map to TRBD2. This CDR3 comprises 15 residues. V lost 5 bases and J lost 4; bases outside the gene matches: 8. Germline CDR1 SGHTA, CDR2 FQGTGA. The CDR3 loop reads CASSRLSGGPDTQYF. CDR3 in DNA: TGTGCCAGCAGCAGACTGAGCGGGGGCCCAGATACGCAGTATTTT.

This chain connects TRBV6-5 to TRBJ1-4; the D is unclear. This CDR3 contains 14 residues. Per germline, CDR1 MNHEY and CDR2 SVGAGI. The V end was cut by 8 bases, the J end by 3 bases, with 13 bases between. In DNA, the CDR3 is TGTGCCAGCCGGGTAGGAAACGCTAATGAAAAACTGTTTTTT. This sequence encodes CASRVGNANEKLFF.

This clone was seen a handful of times. The chain recombines TRBV5-1 with TRBJ2-2; TRBD1 matches 11 bases. The trim removed 5 bases at V and 4 bases at J, leaving 7 bases unmatched. The CDR3 consists of 16 residues. Germline CDR1 is SGHRS and CDR2 is YFSETQ. CDR3 region: CASSQGQGAGTGELFF. The CDR3 DNA sequence: TGCGCCAGCAGTCAAGGACAGGGGGCGGGCACCGGGGAGCTGTTTTTT.

This rearrangement joins TRBV3-1 (or the pseudogene TRBV3-2) to TRBJ2-7; D possibly corresponds to TRBD2 (6 bases). The germline V gene encodes CDR1 LGHDT and CDR2 YNNKEL (reference sequence). This CDR3 has 12 amino acids. The V and J ends lost 0 bases and 7 bases respectively, with 7 bases between them. CDR3 sequence (DNA): TGTGCCAGCAGCCAAGATGCGGGGGAGCAGTACTTC. Amino acids: CASSQDAGEQYF.

The V gene is TRBV19, the J gene TRBJ1-6; 7 bases are a match to TRBD1. CDR1 and CDR2 from the germline V gene are LNHDA and SQIVND (reference sequence). J gave up 11 bases and V 5 bases, and 9 bases lay outside the gene matches. The CDR3 covers 14 residues. The CDR3 DNA is TGTGCCAGTAGTCCAGGGACAGTTGGGACACCCCTCCACTTT. Amino acid sequence: CASSPGTVGTPLHF.

The V and J genes are TRBV28 and TRBJ2-7; 11 bases match TRBD2. Germline V gene data show CDR1 as MDHEN and CDR2 as SYDVKM. J lost 5 bases, V lost 7 bases, and 4 bases had no gene match. The CDR3 extends over 13 amino acids. The CDR3 bases are TGTGCCAGCATAACTAGCGGGAGCAACGAGCAGTACTTC. It specifies CASITSGSNEQYF.

The rearrangement joins TRBV7-8 to TRBJ2-3, with 8 bases fitting TRBD1. The ends lost 2 bases at V and 2 bases at J; junction bases unmatched: 9. The CDR3 is 17 residues long. Germline lookup yields CDR1 SGHVS and CDR2 FQNEAQ. CDR3 sequence: CASSLRRGHDITDTQYF. The CDR3 coding sequence is TGTGCCAGCAGCTTACGCAGGGGGCATGATATCACAGATACGCAGTATTTT. The full variable domain, rest sourced from reference TRBV7-8 and TRBJ2-3, is GAGVSQSPRYKVAKRGQDVALRCDPISGHVSLFWYQQALGQGPEFLTYFQNEAQLDKSGLPSDRFFAERPEGSVSTLKIQRTQQEDSAVYLCASSLRRGHDITDTQYFGPGTRLTVL.

The V gene is TRBV18, the J gene TRBJ2-2; no reliable D call. The germline CDR1 and CDR2 sequences are KGHSH and LQKENI. The V gene lost 3 bases and the J gene lost 5 bases, with 13 bases spanning the gap. CDR3 length equals 15 residues. CDR3 coding DNA: TGTGCCAGCTCACCTGGCATGAGAGGTACCGGGGAGCTGTTTTTT. It specifies CASSPGMRGTGELFF.

The V call is TRBV5-1, the J call TRBJ1-1; 8 bases agree with TRBD1. This CDR3 spans 15 amino acids. V shed 4 bases, J shed 2 bases, and the junction held 7 bases outside the gene matches. Germline CDR1 is SGHRS and CDR2 is YFSETQ. The CDR3 region has the DNA TGCGCCAGCAGCATTTCAGGGGGCTTCAACACTGAAGCTTTCTTT. Protein sequence: CASSISGGFNTEAFF. The variable domain in full, with the rest retrieved from reference TRBV5-1 and TRBJ1-1, is KAGVTQTPRYLIKTRGQQVTLSCSPISGHRSVSWYQQTPGQGLQFLFEYFSETQRNKGNFPGRFSGRQFSNSRSEMNVSTLELGDSALYLCASSISGGFNTEAFFGQGTRLTVV.

The CDR3 DNA reads TGCGCCAGCAACCCCGACTATAGCTCCTACGAGCAGTACTTC. This encodes CASNPDYSSYEQYF. The gene calls are TRBV5-1 and TRBJ2-7; the D gene is possibly TRBD2 (5 bases). CDR3 size: 14 residues. CDR1 SGHRS and CDR2 YFSETQ come from the germline V gene. V lost 6 bases to trimming and J lost 0 bases, with 13 bases between them.

The chain links TRBV6-5 to TRBJ1-4; possible D gene TRBD1, 5 bases. CDR3 length equals 14 residues. Germline V gene lookup returns CDR1 MNHEY and CDR2 SVGAGI. Trimming removed 8 bases from V and 0 bases from J, with 10 bases in between. In nucleotides, the CDR3 is TGTGCCAGCGGTCGACAGTCAACTAATGAAAAACTGTTTTTT. Encoded protein: CASGRQSTNEKLFF.

Worth noting for this clone: The same CDR3 also results from other DNA sequences found in this sample. V is TRBV9 and J is TRBJ1-1; no clear D. V dropped 4 bases and J dropped 0 bases, with 13 bases sitting between them. From germline, CDR1 is SGDLS and CDR2 YYNGEE. This CDR3 region has 15 residues. The CDR3 region has the DNA TGTGCCAGCAGCCCCAGGACGGGAATGAACACTGAAGCTTTCTTT. Translating it yields CASSPRTGMNTEAFF.

This clone was detected only a few times. This chain links TRBV6-1 with TRBJ2-4; the D is unclear. From germline, CDR1 is MNHNS and CDR2 SASEGT. The CDR3 spans 16 residues. Trimming took off 0 bases at V and 2 bases at J, with 11 bases between the two ends. This CDR3 is CASSEAAVFTKNIQYF. The CDR3 region has the DNA TGTGCCAGCAGTGAAGCTGCGGTATTTACCAAAAACATTCAGTACTTC.

The genes are TRBV4-2 and TRBJ1-6, with D possibly TRBD1 on 6 matching bases. Per the germline V gene, CDR1 is LGHNA and CDR2 is YNFKEQ. The length of the CDR3 is 15 residues. Trimming shortened V by 1 base and J by 7 bases, and 11 bases separated the two germline ends. CDR3 residues: CASSQVIRGNSPLHF. CDR3 sequence (DNA): TGTGCCAGCAGCCAAGTCATCAGGGGCAATTCACCCCTCCACTTT.

DNA of the CDR3: TGTGCCAGTAGCCTCGTCGGAAACACCATATATTTT. It encodes CASSLVGNTIYF. The chain combines TRBV19 with TRBJ1-3; D is ambiguous. This CDR3 has 12 residues. Germline V CDR1 and CDR2: LNHDA, SQIVND (reference sequence). V was cut by 6 bases and J by 4 bases, with 7 bases left in between.

This clone was counted a single time. The V call is TRBV11-2, the J call TRBJ2-7; D might be TRBD2 (6 bases). The CDR3 runs 16 residues. The germline V gene encodes CDR1 SGHAT and CDR2 FQNNGV. Trimming left V 3 bases short and J 3 bases short, with 18 bases between. In DNA form, the CDR3 reads TGTGCCAGCAGCTTCGGGGGTTCGGGACCGTACTACGAGCAGTACTTC. It is translated as CASSFGGSGPYYEQYF. Looking up the rest from reference TRBV11-2 and TRBJ2-7 gives the full variable domain: EAGVAQSPRYKIIEKRQSVAFWCNPISGHATLYWYQQILGQGPKLLIQFQNNGVVDDSQLPKDRFSAERLKGVDSTLKIQPAKLEDSAVYLCASSFGGSGPYYEQYFGPGTRLTVT.

The J gene is TRBJ2-1, the V gene TRBV19; 9 nucleotides agree with TRBD2. V lost 3 bases to trimming and J lost 4 bases; unmatched junction nucleotides: 22. The CDR3 totals 21 residues. In germline, CDR1 is LNHDA, CDR2 SQIVND (reference sequence). The DNA of the CDR3 is TGTGCCAGTAGTATTCGTAGCGGGGGAGCAGGTGCTCCCCCTTTATACAATGAGCAGTTCTTC. Amino acids: CASSIRSGGAGAPPLYNEQFF.

The rearrangement joins TRBV28 to TRBJ2-5; D gene ambiguous. Trimming pared 3 bases from V and 3 bases from J, leaving 11 bases between. The CDR3 is made up of 14 amino acids. In germline, CDR1 is MDHEN, CDR2 SYDVKM. The DNA for the CDR3 is TGTGCCAGCAGTTTCACGTCTACAGAAGAGACCCAGTACTTC. Its translation: CASSFTSTEETQYF.

V gene TRBV23-1 combines with J gene TRBJ2-7; D perhaps matches TRBD1 (6 bases). TRBV23-1 is reported as an ORF; its role is uncertain. The CDR3 runs 20 residues. V lost 2 bases to trimming and J lost 2 bases, with 28 bases between them. DNA for the CDR3: TGCGCCAGCAGTCAACGTCGTCGGACAGTCCGAGTGGGTATGCCCTACGAGCAGTACTTC. Translation: CASSQRRRTVRVGMPYEQYF.